This TCR beta chain was recorded in a study of cytomegalovirus exposure and HLA in healthy donors. Study details: Some 200 million T cells yielded about 120 million unique TCR beta sequences, as an earlier analysis found.

General study results and limits: The study designated about 180 TCR beta chains cytomegalovirus-associated. CMV serostatus alone was available as immune exposure information.

Regarding this clone: Its antigen is not known.

CDR3 length equals 15 residues. The V end lost 1 base, the J end lost 5 bases, and 12 bases lay between the germline ends. CDR1 and CDR2 from the germline V gene are MDHEN and SYDVKM. It was with 60 Vbeta and 13 Jbeta primers that the PCR ran. Sequencing used immunoSEQ multiplex PCR; TCRdb keeps in-frame clones, though not all of them. The table records 160,000 or so clones, around 69% of them present only once. Source material: PBMCs. The chain links TRBV28 to TRBJ1-5; no reliable D call. The sequence came from a woman under 40 in good health and CMV-seronegative. The CDR3, as DNA: TGTGCCAGCAGTTTATTTGCAGTGCCCCATCAGCCCCAGCATTTT. Translated, it gives CASSLFAVPHQPQHF.